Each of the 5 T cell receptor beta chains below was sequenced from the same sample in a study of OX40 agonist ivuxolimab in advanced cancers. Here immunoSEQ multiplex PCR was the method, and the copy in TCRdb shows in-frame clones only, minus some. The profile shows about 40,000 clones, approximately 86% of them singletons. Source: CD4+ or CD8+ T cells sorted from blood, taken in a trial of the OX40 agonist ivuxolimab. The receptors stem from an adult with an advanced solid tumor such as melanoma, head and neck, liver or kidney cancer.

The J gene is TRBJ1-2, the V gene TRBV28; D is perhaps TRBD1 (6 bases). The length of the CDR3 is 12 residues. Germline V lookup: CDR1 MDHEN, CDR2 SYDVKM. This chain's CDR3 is CATRGGNYGYTF. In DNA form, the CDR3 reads TGTGCAACTAGGGGGGGTAACTATGGCTACACCTTC.

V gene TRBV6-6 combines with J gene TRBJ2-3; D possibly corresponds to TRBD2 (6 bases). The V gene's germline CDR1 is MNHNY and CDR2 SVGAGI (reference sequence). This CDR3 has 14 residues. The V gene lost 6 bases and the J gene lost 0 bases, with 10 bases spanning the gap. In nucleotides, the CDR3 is TGTGCCAGCAGGCGGGGTGCTAGCACAGATACGCAGTATTTT. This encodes CASRRGASTDTQYF.

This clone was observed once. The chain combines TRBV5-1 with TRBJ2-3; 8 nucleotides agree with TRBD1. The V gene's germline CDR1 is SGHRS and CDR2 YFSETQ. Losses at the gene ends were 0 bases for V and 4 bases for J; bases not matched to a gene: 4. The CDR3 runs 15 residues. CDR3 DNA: TGCGCCAGCAGCTTGGGGACAGGGTTGGCAGATACGCAGTATTTT. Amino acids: CASSLGTGLADTQYF.

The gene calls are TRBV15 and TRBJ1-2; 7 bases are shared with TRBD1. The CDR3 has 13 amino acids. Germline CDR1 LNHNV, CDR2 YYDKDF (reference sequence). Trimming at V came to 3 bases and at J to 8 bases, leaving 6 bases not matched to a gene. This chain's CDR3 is CATSSFAGGGYTF. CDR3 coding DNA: TGTGCCACCAGCAGTTTCGCAGGGGGAGGCTACACCTTC.

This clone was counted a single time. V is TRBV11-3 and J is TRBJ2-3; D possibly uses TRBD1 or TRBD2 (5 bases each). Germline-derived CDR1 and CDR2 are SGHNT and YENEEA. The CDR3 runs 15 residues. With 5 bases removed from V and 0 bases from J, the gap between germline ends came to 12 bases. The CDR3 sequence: CASSTGRLSTDTQYF. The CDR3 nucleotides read TGTGCCAGCAGCACGGGACGACTAAGCACAGATACGCAGTATTTT.